Below are 22 T cell receptor beta chains sequenced from a single sample in a study of CD8+ T cells in alopecia areata. Specified treatment: oral pan-JAK inhibitor, 5-10 mg twice daily. Reverse transcription of extracted RNA yielded cDNA, which provided the sequencing template. Only in-frame clones appear in the TCRdb table, and some are missing; sequencing was by immunoSEQ multiplex PCR. Altogether around 300,000 clones are present, over 45% being singletons, with the ten largest covering 0.8% to 1%. The source material was CD4+ T cells sorted from blood, sampled around week 54, from a patient treated with tofacitinib. The origin of the receptors is a human donor with alopecia areata.

In its sample, this clone was seen a few times. Additional DNA sequences in this sample encode the identical CDR3. The chain employs TRBV20-1 and TRBJ1-4; perhaps TRBD1 as D (5 bases). CDR1 is DFQATT and CDR2 is SNEGSKA in the germline V gene (reference sequence). The CDR3 totals 11 residues. V was trimmed by 3 bases and J by 8 bases, leaving 7 bases between them. CDR3: CSARKGEKLFF. The CDR3 DNA is TGCAGTGCTAGGAAGGGGGAAAAACTGTTTTTT.

The chain couples TRBV25-1 to TRBJ1-6; D unclear. Germline loops: CDR1 MGHDK, CDR2 SYGVNS. This CDR3 has 15 residues. With 7 bases removed from V and 13 bases from J, the gap between germline ends came to 23 bases. CDR3 region: CASNERTQEGSPLHF. In nucleotides, the CDR3 is TGTGCCAGCAACGAGAGGACGCAAGAGGGTTCCCCCCTCCACTTT.

This clone was seen only once. The genes are TRBV7-2 and TRBJ2-4; D ambiguous. CDR1 is SGHTA, CDR2 FQGNSA, per germline. The CDR3 spans 13 residues. Trimming cost V 1 base and J 5 bases, with 6 bases left between them. In DNA form, the CDR3 reads TGTGCCAGCAGCTTAGGGACCCAAAACATTCAGTACTTC. Translating gives CASSLGTQNIQYF.

This chain joins TRBV7-8 and TRBJ2-4, with 9 nucleotides matching TRBD1. The germline gives CDR1 SGHVS, CDR2 FQNEAQ. The CDR3 has 15 residues. V shed 1 base and J 8 bases; nucleotides not matched to a gene: 6. For the CDR3, the DNA is TGTGCCAGCAGCTTAGGGGGACAGGGAGGGGACATTCAGTACTTC. Translated: CASSLGGQGGDIQYF.

The chain combines TRBV7-9 with TRBJ2-3; unclear D gene. Trimming removed 5 bases from V and 4 bases from J, with 10 bases in between. The CDR3 contains 13 residues. Germline V gives CDR1 SEHNR, CDR2 FQNEAQ (reference sequence). The CDR3, as DNA: TGTGCCAGCAGCACTAAGTCCGCAGATACGCAGTATTTT. The encoded protein is CASSTKSADTQYF.

The chain has TRBV18 and TRBJ1-1, with D possibly TRBD1 on 5 matching bases. The CDR3 has 15 residues. Looked up from germline, CDR1 is KGHSH and CDR2 is LQKENI. Deletions cut 1 base from V and 7 bases from J, with 16 bases between. The CDR3 here is CASSPLRGTRGEAFF. In nucleotides, the CDR3 is TGTGCCAGCTCACCACTGAGGGGAACCAGAGGTGAAGCTTTCTTT.

This chain connects TRBV29-1 to TRBJ1-4, with D perhaps matching TRBD1 (5 bases). From germline, CDR1 is SQVTM and CDR2 ANQGSEA. V was trimmed by 6 bases and J by 3 bases, leaving 11 bases between them. The CDR3 extends over 13 amino acids. CDR3 region: CSVAGTSNEKLFF. In DNA form, the CDR3 reads TGCAGCGTCGCCGGGACCTCTAATGAAAAACTGTTTTTT.

This clone was seen a handful of times. The J gene is TRBJ1-6, the V gene TRBV2; D gene ambiguous. The V gene lost 5 bases and the J gene lost 5 bases, with 10 bases spanning the gap. The CDR3 runs to 14 residues. Germline CDR1 and CDR2: SNHLY and FYNNEI. CDR3 sequence reads: CASSLREDNSPLHF. DNA for the CDR3: TGTGCCAGCAGTCTAAGGGAGGATAATTCACCCCTCCACTTT.

CDR3 in amino acids: CASSPGTGEDEKLFF. The CDR3 region has the DNA TGTGCCAGCTCCCCTGGGACAGGGGAGGATGAAAAACTGTTTTTT. The chain is built from TRBV18 and TRBJ1-4; 10 nucleotides line up with TRBD1. Germline V gene sequence: CDR1 KGHSH, CDR2 LQKENI. The ends lost 6 bases at V and 6 bases at J; junction bases unmatched: 7. The CDR3 has 15 residues. Full variable domain (rest looked up from reference TRBV18 and TRBJ1-4): NAGVMQNPRHLVRRRGQEARLRCSPMKGHSHVYWYRQLPEEGLKFMVYLQKENIIDESGMPKERFSAEFPKEGPSILRIQQVVRGDSAAYFCASSPGTGEDEKLFFGSGTQLSVL.

V and J are TRBV15 and TRBJ2-3; D unresolved. Germline V gene sequence: CDR1 LNHNV, CDR2 YYDKDF (reference sequence). The CDR3 sequence is 15 residues long. V gave up 1 base and J gave up 2 bases, with 10 bases separating them. DNA for the CDR3: TGTGCCACCAGCAGAGGAGTCAAAAACACAGATACGCAGTATTTT. It is translated as CATSRGVKNTDTQYF. Combining the CDR3 with reference TRBV15 and TRBJ2-3 gives the whole variable domain DAMVIQNPRYQVTQFGKPVTLSCSQTLNHNVMYWYQQKSSQAPKLLFHYYDKDFNNEADTPDNFQSRRPNTSFCFLDIRSPGLGDTAMYLCATSRGVKNTDTQYFGPGTRLTVL.

This rearrangement joins TRBV29-1 to TRBJ2-3; 8 nucleotides line up with TRBD1. There are 17 residues in the CDR3. With V trimmed by 2 bases and J by 2 bases, 12 bases remained unmatched. The germline V gene has CDR1 SQVTM and CDR2 ANQGSEA. CDR3 DNA sequence: TGCAGCGTTGAATGGAGGGGGACAGGCACGTACACAGATACGCAGTATTTT. Translating gives CSVEWRGTGTYTDTQYF.

This clone has only one observation. The CDR3 bases are TGCGCCAGCAGCCCGCGGGTCGACTGGGGGAATGAGCAGTTCTTC. Encoded protein: CASSPRVDWGNEQFF. This chain joins TRBV4-3 and TRBJ2-1; either TRBD1 or TRBD2 may fit D (5 bases each). The germline V gene encodes CDR1 LGHNA and CDR2 YSLEER. The CDR3 has 15 amino acids. V lost 4 bases to trimming and J lost 7 bases, with 17 bases between them.

The V call is TRBV30, the J call TRBJ1-3; TRBD1 is a possible D gene (6 bases). Germline lookup yields CDR1 GTSNPN and CDR2 SVGIG (reference sequence). With 1 base removed from V and 2 bases from J, the gap between germline ends came to 9 bases. CDR3 length: 14 amino acids. The CDR3 coding sequence is TGTGCCTGGAGTGGGGGGGCAACTGGAAACACCATATATTTT. Amino acids: CAWSGGATGNTIYF.

This chain links TRBV5-1 with TRBJ2-5; 10 bases match TRBD1. The ends lost 9 bases at V and 0 bases at J; junction bases unmatched: 2. This CDR3 is 13 amino acids long. Germline V gene data show CDR1 as SGHRS and CDR2 as YFSETQ. The CDR3 sequence is CATGQGDQETQYF. CDR3 nucleotides: TGCGCCACTGGACAGGGGGACCAAGAGACCCAGTACTTC.

The chain links TRBV4-1 to TRBJ2-1; TRBD1 matches at 8 bases. Trimming took 5 bases from V and 4 from J; bases not matched to a gene: 7. Looked up from germline, CDR1 is MGHRA and CDR2 is YSYEKL. CDR3 length: 15 amino acids. The CDR3 loop is CASSKDRAPYNEQFF. The DNA of the CDR3 is TGCGCCAGCAGCAAGGACAGGGCACCTTACAATGAGCAGTTCTTC.

With respect to this clone: The same CDR3 also results from other DNA sequences found in this sample. This chain joins TRBV29-1 and TRBJ2-5; 7 bases fit TRBD2. The CDR3 extends over 13 amino acids. Trimming removed 6 bases from V and 4 bases from J; junction bases left unmatched: 8. Germline lookup yields CDR1 SQVTM and CDR2 ANQGSEA. The CDR3 region is CSVRPSGGETQYF. In DNA, the CDR3 is TGCAGCGTAAGACCTAGCGGAGGAGAGACCCAGTACTTC.

This chain joins TRBV20-1 and TRBJ2-5; no reliable D call. Germline assignment: CDR1 DFQATT and CDR2 SNEGSKA (reference sequence). The CDR3 loop spans 11 amino acids. V lost 6 bases, J lost 5 bases, and 10 bases lay in between. The CDR3 is CSAARVETQYF. The CDR3 region has the DNA TGCAGTGCCGCCCGGGTGGAGACCCAGTACTTC.

This clone came up once. The chain couples TRBV5-1 to TRBJ1-6; no definite D call. CDR3 length: 15 residues. Trimming left V 0 bases short and J 10 bases short, with 14 bases between. Germline lookup yields CDR1 SGHRS and CDR2 YFSETQ. CDR3 sequence: CASSLESRIGSPLHF. CDR3 DNA: TGCGCCAGCAGCTTGGAGTCCCGGATAGGATCACCCCTCCACTTT.

The rearrangement joins TRBV11-2 to TRBJ2-3, with TRBD2 identical over 12 bases. V dropped 5 bases and J dropped 6; count of bases not matched to a gene: 6. Looked up from germline, CDR1 is SGHAT and CDR2 is FQNNGV. The CDR3 runs 15 residues. The CDR3 here is CASSLLAGGPDTQYF. CDR3 nucleotide sequence: TGTGCCAGCAGCCTCCTAGCGGGGGGGCCCGATACGCAGTATTTT.

The J gene is TRBJ2-7, the V gene TRBV29-1, with 7 positions matching TRBD1. The J segment lost 1 base and the V segment lost 5 bases, leaving 2 bases of the junction unmatched. Per germline, CDR1 SQVTM and CDR2 ANQGSEA. This CDR3 has 12 amino acids. This CDR3 reads CSVWGQSYEQYF. The CDR3 DNA reads as TGCAGCGTTTGGGGACAGTCCTACGAGCAGTACTTC.

This clone turned up a few times. V gene TRBV6-1 combines with J gene TRBJ1-5; the D gene is possibly TRBD1 (5 bases). V was pared by 4 bases and J by 1 base, with 8 bases between. Germline assignment: CDR1 MNHNS and CDR2 SASEGT. This CDR3 contains 14 residues. The CDR3 DNA reads TGTGCCAGCAGTGGCAGGGACAGCAATCAGCCCCAGCATTTT. This sequence encodes CASSGRDSNQPQHF.

V and J are TRBV7-2 and TRBJ2-5; D is possibly TRBD2 (5 bases). Germline values: CDR1 SGHTA, CDR2 FQGNSA. Trimming removed 1 base at V and 5 bases at J, with 17 bases between. This CDR3 contains 16 residues. CDR3 in amino acids: CASSLGLASLWETQYF. CDR3 DNA: TGTGCCAGCAGCTTAGGGTTAGCTAGCCTATGGGAGACCCAGTACTTC.